This T cell receptor (beta chain) came from a study of identical twins. This CDR3 contains 15 residues. The junction had 6 bases not matched to a gene; V was cut back by 2 bases and J by 3 bases. Germline assignment: CDR1 DFQATT and CDR2 SNEGSKA (reference sequence). A universal primer site was incorporated via template switching, and the cDNA contained unique molecular identifiers. TCRdb reprocessed the 5' RACE reads via MiXCR and lists one record per CDR3 protein. Altogether some 790,000 distinct CDR3 sequences are present, 15% to 20% being singletons, with the ten largest covering less than 15%. This sample also belongs to another study, concerning T cells expressing NK-cell markers. In that study: Alpha-beta TCR T cells were the sole sorting target in several experiments, owing to an anti-gamma-delta TCR antibody. Among CD8+ T cells from six donors, dominant NKG2C+ clonotypes accounted for about 1.0-7.0%.

Source material: PBMCs. The TCR comes from a woman aged 18-29 years in good health. The rearrangement links TRBV20-1 to TRBJ1-4, with 7 bases aligning to TRBD1. For the CDR3, the DNA is TGCAGTGCTAGATTAACAGGGGTGCCTAATGAAAAACTGTTTTTT. Its protein is CSARLTGVPNEKLFF.